This TCR beta chain was sequenced in a study of T cell changes during pregnancy in multiple sclerosis. The germline CDR1 and CDR2 sequences are SGHAT and FQDESV (reference sequence). The ends were cut back, 5 bases at V and 4 bases at J, with 9 bases in the middle. The CDR3 has 12 residues. Only in-frame clones appear in the TCRdb table, and some are missing; sequencing was by immunoSEQ multiplex PCR. Altogether some 70,000 clones are present, around nine tenths being singletons, with the ten largest covering 2.1%. The specimen was peripheral blood, collected in the second trimester of pregnancy. The source is a female donor in good health, enrolled as a control in a pregnancy study. The chain is built from TRBV11-1 and TRBJ2-7, with D hard to call. This CDR3 is CASSLFPYEQYF. The CDR3 nucleotides read TGTGCCAGCAGCCTTTTTCCTTACGAGCAGTACTTC.